These T cell receptor beta chains were read from a single sample in a study of control samples from healthy donors and cancer patients. Some clones are missing from TCRdb's copy, which holds only in-frame ones; the method was immunoSEQ multiplex PCR. The sample consists of 60,000 to 75,000 clones, 89% of them appearing once. Sample: PBMCs. The receptor set was obtained from a man aged 60 to 69 with colorectal cancer. Each CDR3 is given with its conserved first and last residue. Fields, in order: clone size, J gene, V gene, D gene, CDR3 protein, CDR3 DNA. The D gene is left open where the match is weak. Rows give clone size only sometimes, using once, few, many, or a class for an expanded clone.

clone size: NA
J gene: TRBJ2-7
V gene: TRBV30
D gene: TRBD1
CDR3 protein: CAWGRQGAINEQYF
CDR3 DNA: TGTGCCTGGGGCCGACAGGGGGCGATTAACGAGCAGTACTTC

clone size: NA
J gene: TRBJ2-2
V gene: TRBV24-1
D gene: TRBD1
CDR3 protein: CATSEMTGANTGELFF
CDR3 DNA: TGTGCCACCAGTGAAATGACAGGGGCGAACACCGGGGAGCTGTTTTTT

clone size: NA
J gene: TRBJ2-1
V gene: TRBV10-3
D gene: TRBD2
CDR3 protein: CAISGLSGGADEQFF
CDR3 DNA: TGTGCCATCAGTGGCCTTAGCGGGGGGGCAGATGAGCAGTTCTTC

clone size: once
J gene: TRBJ1-2
V gene: TRBV7-2
D gene: NA
CDR3 protein: CASSLVGYGYTF
CDR3 DNA: TGTGCCAGCAGCTTAGTAGGCTATGGCTACACCTTC

clone size: few
J gene: TRBJ1-2
V gene: TRBV9
D gene: NA
CDR3 protein: CASAPLQGALGYGYTF
CDR3 DNA: TGTGCCAGCGCGCCACTCCAAGGGGCCTTAGGATATGGCTACACCTTC

clone size: NA
J gene: TRBJ2-2
V gene: TRBV5-1
D gene: NA
CDR3 protein: CASSTDYLRTGELFF
CDR3 DNA: TGCGCCAGCAGCACCGACTACCTGAGGACCGGGGAGCTGTTTTTT

clone size: NA
J gene: TRBJ1-3
V gene: TRBV7-2
D gene: TRBD1
CDR3 protein: CASSLNPPKWTGWDTIYF
CDR3 DNA: TGTGCCAGCAGCTTAAACCCCCCAAAATGGACAGGGTGGGACACCATATATTTT

clone size: NA
J gene: TRBJ1-3
V gene: TRBV18
D gene: NA
CDR3 protein: CASSPRAISGNTIYF
CDR3 DNA: TGTGCCAGCTCACCACGGGCTATCTCTGGAAACACCATATATTTT

clone size: NA
J gene: TRBJ2-7
V gene: TRBV3-1/TRBV3-2
D gene: NA
CDR3 protein: CASSNGGHEQYF
CDR3 DNA: TGTGCCAGCAGCAACGGAGGGCACGAGCAGTACTTC

clone size: few
J gene: TRBJ1-2
V gene: TRBV29-1
D gene: NA
CDR3 protein: CSVGGRVSNYGYTF
CDR3 DNA: TGCAGCGTTGGGGGGAGGGTTTCTAACTATGGCTACACCTTC

clone size: NA
J gene: TRBJ2-1
V gene: TRBV6-4
D gene: NA
CDR3 protein: CASSGTAGAYNEQFF
CDR3 DNA: TGTGCCAGCAGTGGGACAGCGGGCGCCTACAATGAGCAGTTCTTC

clone size: NA
J gene: TRBJ2-1
V gene: TRBV7-9
D gene: NA
CDR3 protein: CASTSDRYSRNEQFF
CDR3 DNA: TGTGCCAGCACCTCGGACCGATACTCCCGTAATGAGCAGTTCTTC

clone size: NA
J gene: TRBJ2-5
V gene: TRBV10-3
D gene: TRBD1
CDR3 protein: CAISSDRVEGETQYF
CDR3 DNA: TGTGCCATCAGTTCCGACAGGGTTGAAGGGGAGACCCAGTACTTC

clone size: NA
J gene: TRBJ1-3
V gene: TRBV9
D gene: NA
CDR3 protein: CASSVGVGAASGNTIYF
CDR3 DNA: TGTGCCAGCAGCGTAGGGGTTGGGGCGGCCTCTGGAAACACCATATATTTT

clone size: NA
J gene: TRBJ2-1
V gene: TRBV5-4
D gene: TRBD1
CDR3 protein: CASSETGRNEQFF
CDR3 DNA: TGTGCCAGCAGCGAGACAGGGAGAAATGAGCAGTTCTTC

clone size: NA
J gene: TRBJ1-2
V gene: TRBV7-6
D gene: NA
CDR3 protein: CASSLGSGVRDRYTF
CDR3 DNA: TGTGCCAGCAGCTTAGGCTCAGGGGTGCGGGATCGCTACACCTTC

clone size: NA
J gene: TRBJ1-5
V gene: TRBV4-2
D gene: TRBD1
CDR3 protein: CASSGTGEGGQPQHF
CDR3 DNA: TGTGCCAGCAGCGGGACAGGGGAAGGTGGCCAGCCCCAGCATTTT

clone size: NA
J gene: TRBJ2-4
V gene: TRBV2
D gene: TRBD1
CDR3 protein: CASSIRGPVAKNIQYF
CDR3 DNA: TGTGCCAGCAGTATTAGGGGGCCGGTGGCCAAAAACATTCAGTACTTC

clone size: NA
J gene: TRBJ2-7
V gene: TRBV5-6
D gene: NA
CDR3 protein: CASSLSAPTYEQYF
CDR3 DNA: TGTGCCAGCAGCTTGTCGGCTCCGACCTACGAGCAGTACTTC

clone size: NA
J gene: TRBJ1-1
V gene: TRBV9
D gene: NA
CDR3 protein: CASSVDGWQPMNTEAFF
CDR3 DNA: TGTGCCAGCAGCGTAGATGGGTGGCAGCCCATGAACACTGAAGCTTTCTTT

clone size: NA
J gene: TRBJ2-1
V gene: TRBV9
D gene: TRBD1
CDR3 protein: CASSPTRTGDHNEQFF
CDR3 DNA: TGTGCCAGCAGCCCTACTCGGACAGGGGACCACAATGAGCAGTTCTTC

clone size: NA
J gene: TRBJ2-5
V gene: TRBV4-3
D gene: NA
CDR3 protein: CASSQGSSGQETQYF
CDR3 DNA: TGCGCCAGCAGCCAAGGGAGTAGCGGCCAAGAGACCCAGTACTTC

clone size: few
J gene: TRBJ1-6
V gene: TRBV6-5
D gene: NA
CDR3 protein: CASSYWGHRADSPLHF
CDR3 DNA: TGTGCCAGCAGTTACTGGGGACACAGGGCGGATTCACCCCTCCACTTT